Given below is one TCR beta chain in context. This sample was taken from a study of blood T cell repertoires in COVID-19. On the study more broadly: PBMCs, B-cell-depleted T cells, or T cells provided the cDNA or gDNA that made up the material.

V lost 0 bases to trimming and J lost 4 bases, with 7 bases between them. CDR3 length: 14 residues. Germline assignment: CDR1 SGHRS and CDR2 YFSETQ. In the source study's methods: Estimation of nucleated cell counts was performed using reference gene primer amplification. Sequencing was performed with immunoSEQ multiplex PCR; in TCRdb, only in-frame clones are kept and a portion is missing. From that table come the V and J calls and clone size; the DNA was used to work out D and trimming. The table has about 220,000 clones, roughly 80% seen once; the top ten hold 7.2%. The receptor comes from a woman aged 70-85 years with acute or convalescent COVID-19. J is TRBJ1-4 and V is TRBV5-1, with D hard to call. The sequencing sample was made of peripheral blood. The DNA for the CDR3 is TGCGCCAGCAGCTTGGAATCGGGTAATGAAAAACTGTTTTTT. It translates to CASSLESGNEKLFF. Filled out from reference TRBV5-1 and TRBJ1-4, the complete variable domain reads KAGVTQTPRYLIKTRGQQVTLSCSPISGHRSVSWYQQTPGQGLQFLFEYFSETQRNKGNFPGRFSGRQFSNSRSEMNVSTLELGDSALYLCASSLESGNEKLFFGSGTQLSVL.